A selection of T cell receptor beta chains follows, all from one sample in a study of blood T cell repertoires in COVID-19. Generated by immunoSEQ multiplex PCR, the TCRdb table keeps only in-frame clones and is missing some. The sample includes 100,000 to 150,000 clones, under 80% of them seen just once. Sequenced material: peripheral blood. The receptors stem from an older man with acute or convalescent COVID-19. Each CDR3 is given with its conserved first and last residue. The order of the fields is clone size, V gene, J gene, D gene, CDR3 DNA, CDR3 protein. D genes are given only for firm matches. Size tells how often a clone was seen (once, few, many) or the class of an expanded clone, and some rows leave it out.

clone size: NA
V gene: TRBV7-2
J gene: TRBJ1-1
D gene: NA
CDR3 DNA: TGTGCCAGCAGCTTAGGGCAAAACACTGAAGCTTTCTTT
CDR3 protein: CASSLGQNTEAFF

clone size: NA
V gene: TRBV7-3
J gene: TRBJ1-1
D gene: NA
CDR3 DNA: TGTGCCAGCAGCCCGCGGACACCTGGGGACACTGAAGCTTTCTTT
CDR3 protein: CASSPRTPGDTEAFF

clone size: NA
V gene: TRBV18
J gene: TRBJ2-7
D gene: NA
CDR3 DNA: TGTGCCAGCTCACCATACAAGGGGGAAGGCTACGAGCAGTACTTC
CDR3 protein: CASSPYKGEGYEQYF

clone size: once
V gene: TRBV2
J gene: TRBJ2-5
D gene: NA
CDR3 DNA: TGTGCCAGCACAAGACAGACCCAAGAGACCCAGTACTTC
CDR3 protein: CASTRQTQETQYF

clone size: NA
V gene: TRBV2
J gene: TRBJ2-7
D gene: TRBD1
CDR3 DNA: TGTGCCAGCAGTGAGGGACAGCGCTCCTACGAGCAGTACTTC
CDR3 protein: CASSEGQRSYEQYF

clone size: NA
V gene: TRBV7-2
J gene: TRBJ1-6
D gene: TRBD1
CDR3 DNA: TGTGCCAGCAGCCCCCGGGACAGGGTTTCACCCCTCCACTTT
CDR3 protein: CASSPRDRVSPLHF

clone size: NA
V gene: TRBV7-2
J gene: TRBJ2-5
D gene: TRBD2
CDR3 DNA: TGTGCCAGCAGCTCCCCTAGCGGGGGGGCCGGTGGTGAGACCCAGTACTTC
CDR3 protein: CASSSPSGGAGGETQYF

clone size: NA
V gene: TRBV18
J gene: TRBJ1-1
D gene: TRBD1
CDR3 DNA: TGTGCCAGCTCACCACCGGCAGGGACAGGGGGGAACACTGAAGCTTTCTTT
CDR3 protein: CASSPPAGTGGNTEAFF

clone size: NA
V gene: TRBV2
J gene: TRBJ2-1
D gene: NA
CDR3 DNA: TGTGCCAGCTTCAGAAGCAATGAGCAGTTCTTC
CDR3 protein: CASFRSNEQFF

clone size: NA
V gene: TRBV6-5
J gene: TRBJ2-7
D gene: NA
CDR3 DNA: TGTGCCAGCCGGAAGGAAGGAGGCGGCTCCTACGAGCAGTACTTC
CDR3 protein: CASRKEGGGSYEQYF

clone size: NA
V gene: TRBV11-1
J gene: TRBJ1-4
D gene: NA
CDR3 DNA: TGTGCCAGCAGCTCCGGAGGGCGGATTAATGAAAAACTGTTTTTT
CDR3 protein: CASSSGGRINEKLFF

clone size: once
V gene: TRBV7-2
J gene: TRBJ2-5
D gene: TRBD1
CDR3 DNA: TGTGCCAGCAGGCGGGACAGGGGAGGACAAGAGACCCAGTACTTC
CDR3 protein: CASRRDRGGQETQYF

clone size: once
V gene: TRBV5-4
J gene: TRBJ2-2
D gene: TRBD1
CDR3 DNA: TGTGCCAGCAGCTGGGACAGGGGTACGAACACCGGGGAGCTGTTTTTT
CDR3 protein: CASSWDRGTNTGELFF

clone size: NA
V gene: TRBV5-4
J gene: TRBJ2-3
D gene: NA
CDR3 DNA: TGTGCCAGCAGCGTCGCGGGGCCCACAGATACGCAGTATTTT
CDR3 protein: CASSVAGPTDTQYF

clone size: NA
V gene: TRBV28
J gene: TRBJ1-1
D gene: TRBD1
CDR3 DNA: TGTGCCAGCAGCGCGAGCACAGGGGTAAGAGGGACTGAAGCTTTCTTT
CDR3 protein: CASSASTGVRGTEAFF

clone size: NA
V gene: TRBV25-1
J gene: TRBJ1-1
D gene: NA
CDR3 DNA: TGTGCCAGCAGTGAATTCCCTCTTGCGAGGGCTTTCTTT
CDR3 protein: CASSEFPLARAFF

clone size: once
V gene: TRBV2
J gene: TRBJ2-1
D gene: NA
CDR3 DNA: TGTGCCACCCTAAGGGGAGGGGGAGAGAAGTATGAGCAGTTCTTC
CDR3 protein: CATLRGGGEKYEQFF

clone size: NA
V gene: TRBV5-5
J gene: TRBJ2-7
D gene: TRBD2
CDR3 DNA: TGTGCCAGCAGCTTGGCGGGGGGTTGGTTTGCGTACGAGCAGTACTTC
CDR3 protein: CASSLAGGWFAYEQYF

clone size: NA
V gene: TRBV11-1
J gene: TRBJ2-7
D gene: TRBD1
CDR3 DNA: TGTGCCAGCAGCCAAATAACCGGGACAGAATCGAAAGAGCAGTACTTC
CDR3 protein: CASSQITGTESKEQYF

clone size: NA
V gene: TRBV9
J gene: TRBJ2-3
D gene: TRBD2
CDR3 DNA: TGTGCCAGCAGCCCCCGGACTAGCGGGGGGGCCGTTACGCAGTATTTT
CDR3 protein: CASSPRTSGGAVTQYF

clone size: NA
V gene: TRBV3-1/TRBV3-2
J gene: TRBJ1-4
D gene: NA
CDR3 DNA: TGTGCCAGCAGCCAAGATCATAGGGGGGGACTCTTTACAATCGAAAAACTGTTTTTT
CDR3 protein: CASSQDHRGGLFTIEKLFF

clone size: NA
V gene: TRBV19
J gene: TRBJ2-7
D gene: NA
CDR3 DNA: TGTGCCAGTATCTTTCCCAGGCTCTCCTACGAGCAGTACTTC
CDR3 protein: CASIFPRLSYEQYF

clone size: NA
V gene: TRBV7-2
J gene: TRBJ1-6
D gene: NA
CDR3 DNA: TGTGCCAGCAGCGCCGGGATTTTCAGCTCCTATAATTCACCCCTCCACTTT
CDR3 protein: CASSAGIFSSYNSPLHF

clone size: NA
V gene: TRBV5-1
J gene: TRBJ2-1
D gene: NA
CDR3 DNA: TGCGCCAGCAGCTTGCCTCAGGGCAGCAATGAGCAGTTCTTC
CDR3 protein: CASSLPQGSNEQFF

clone size: NA
V gene: TRBV5-4
J gene: TRBJ2-5
D gene: NA
CDR3 DNA: TGTGCCAGCAGCTCCCCCGGGGTCGGGGAGACCCAGTACTTC
CDR3 protein: CASSSPGVGETQYF

clone size: NA
V gene: TRBV7-8
J gene: TRBJ1-6
D gene: NA
CDR3 DNA: TGTGCCAGCAGCCGGGCAGGGAGGACACCCCTCCACTTT
CDR3 protein: CASSRAGRTPLHF